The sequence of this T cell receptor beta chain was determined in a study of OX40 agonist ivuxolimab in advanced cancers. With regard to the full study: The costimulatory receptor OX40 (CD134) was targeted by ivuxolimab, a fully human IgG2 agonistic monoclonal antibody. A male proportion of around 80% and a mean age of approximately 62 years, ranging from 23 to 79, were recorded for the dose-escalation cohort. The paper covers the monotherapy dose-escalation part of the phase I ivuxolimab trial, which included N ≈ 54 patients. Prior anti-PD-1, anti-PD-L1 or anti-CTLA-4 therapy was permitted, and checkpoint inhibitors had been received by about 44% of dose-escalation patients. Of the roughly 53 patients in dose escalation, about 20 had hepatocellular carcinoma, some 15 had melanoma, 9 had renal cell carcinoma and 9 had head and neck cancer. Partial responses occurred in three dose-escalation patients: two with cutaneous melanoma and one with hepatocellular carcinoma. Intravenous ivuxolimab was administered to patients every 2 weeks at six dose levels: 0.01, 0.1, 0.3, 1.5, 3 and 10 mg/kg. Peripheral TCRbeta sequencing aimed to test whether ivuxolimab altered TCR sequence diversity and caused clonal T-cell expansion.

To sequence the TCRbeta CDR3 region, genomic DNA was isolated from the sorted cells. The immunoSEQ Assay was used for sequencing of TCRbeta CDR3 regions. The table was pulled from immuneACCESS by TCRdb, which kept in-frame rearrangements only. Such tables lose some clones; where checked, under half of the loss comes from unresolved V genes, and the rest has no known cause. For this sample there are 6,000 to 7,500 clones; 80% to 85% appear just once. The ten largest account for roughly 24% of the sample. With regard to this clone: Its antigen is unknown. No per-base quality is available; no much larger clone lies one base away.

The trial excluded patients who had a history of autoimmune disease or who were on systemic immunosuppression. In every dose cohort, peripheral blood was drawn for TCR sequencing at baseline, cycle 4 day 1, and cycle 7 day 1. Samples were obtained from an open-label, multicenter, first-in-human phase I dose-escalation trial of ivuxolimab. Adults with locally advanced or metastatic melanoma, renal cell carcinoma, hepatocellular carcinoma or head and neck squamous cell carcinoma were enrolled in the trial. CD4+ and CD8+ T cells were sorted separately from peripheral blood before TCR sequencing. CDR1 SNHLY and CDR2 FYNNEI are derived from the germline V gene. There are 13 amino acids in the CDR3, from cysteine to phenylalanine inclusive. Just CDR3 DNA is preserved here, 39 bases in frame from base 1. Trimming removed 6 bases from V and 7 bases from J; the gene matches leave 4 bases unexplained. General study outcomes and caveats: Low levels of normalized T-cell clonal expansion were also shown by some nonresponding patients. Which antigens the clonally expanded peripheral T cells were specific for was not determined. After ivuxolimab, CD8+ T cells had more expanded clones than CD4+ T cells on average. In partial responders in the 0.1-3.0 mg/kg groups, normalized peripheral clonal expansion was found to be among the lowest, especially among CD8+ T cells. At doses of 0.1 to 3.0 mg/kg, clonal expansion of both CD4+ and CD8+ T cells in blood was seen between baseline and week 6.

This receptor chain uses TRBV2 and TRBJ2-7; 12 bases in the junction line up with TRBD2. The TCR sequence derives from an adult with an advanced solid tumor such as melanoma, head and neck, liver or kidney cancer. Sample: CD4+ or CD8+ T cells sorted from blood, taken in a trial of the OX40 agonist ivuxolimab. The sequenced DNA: TGTGCCAGCAGAGGACTAGCGGGGATAGAGCAGTACTTC. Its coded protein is CASRGLAGIEQYF. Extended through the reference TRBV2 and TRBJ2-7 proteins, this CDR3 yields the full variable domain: EPEVTQTPSHQVTQMGQEVILRCVPISNHLYFYWYRQILGQKVEFLVSFYNNEISEKSEIFDDQFSVERPDGSNFTLKIRSTKLEDSAMYFCASRGLAGIEQYFGPGTRLTVT.